The sequence of this T cell receptor beta chain was determined in a study of T cell changes during pregnancy in multiple sclerosis. V lost 6 bases, J lost 0 bases, and 23 bases lay in between. The CDR3 totals 18 residues. Germline V gene sequence: CDR1 MNHEY, CDR2 SMNVEV (reference sequence). Profiled with immunoSEQ multiplex PCR; TCRdb holds only in-frame clones, not every one. The table has 30,000 to 40,000 clones, nearly 90% seen once. The sequence derives from a female donor with multiple sclerosis, enrolled in a pregnancy study. Sequencing used CD4+ T cells from peripheral blood mononuclear cells, obtained in the second trimester of pregnancy. The chain joins TRBV27 to TRBJ2-5, with a tentative D call TRBD2 (6 bases). The CDR3: CASSSSTPPSAYQETQYF. The CDR3 nucleotides read TGTGCCAGCAGCTCTTCCACCCCTCCTAGCGCCTACCAAGAGACCCAGTACTTC.